This passage covers 14 T cell receptor beta chains from one sample sequenced in a study of blood T cell repertoires in COVID-19. Here immunoSEQ multiplex PCR was the method, and the copy in TCRdb shows in-frame clones only, minus some. Here the sample spans about 230,000 clones, approximately 89% being singletons. Sequenced sample: PBMCs or T cells enriched from blood (not recorded which). The receptors were sampled from a woman in her thirties with acute COVID-19.

V usage is TRBV5-1 and J usage is TRBJ1-3; 9 nucleotides align to TRBD1. V shed 4 bases and J 0 bases; nucleotides not matched to a gene: 8. The CDR3 covers 17 residues. Germline V gives CDR1 SGHRS, CDR2 YFSETQ. DNA of the CDR3: TGCGCCAGCAGCGTACTACAGGGGGCAAACTCTGGAAACACCATATATTTT. Protein product: CASSVLQGANSGNTIYF.

The CDR3 loop reads CASSLSTGGAGSGYTF. In DNA, the CDR3 is TGTGCCAGCAGTTTATCGACAGGGGGCGCGGGGAGCGGCTACACCTTC. V usage is TRBV27 and J usage is TRBJ1-2, with 10 bases lining up with TRBD1. Germline V gene lookup returns CDR1 MNHEY and CDR2 SMNVEV (reference sequence). V trimming: 0 bases; J trimming: 8 bases; junction bases outside the gene matches: 9. CDR3 length equals 16 residues.

V and J are TRBV9 and TRBJ2-1; 8 bases match TRBD2. V was clipped by 4 bases and J by 10 bases; unmatched bases: 10. CDR1 is SGDLS, CDR2 YYNGEE, per germline. The CDR3 totals 14 residues. CDR3 sequence (DNA): TGTGCCAGCAGCCCGAGGGCTGGCGGGGGGGAGCAGTTCTTC. Amino acids: CASSPRAGGGEQFF.

The CDR3 coding sequence is TGTGCCAGCACCCTAGGGGGTCTTTCTGAAGCTTTCTTT. Encoded protein: CASTLGGLSEAFF. The genes are TRBV11-2 and TRBJ1-1, with a weak D call TRBD1 (6 bases). CDR1 is SGHAT and CDR2 is FQNNGV in the germline V gene. This CDR3 spans 13 amino acids. Trimming removed 7 bases from V and 6 bases from J, with 15 bases in between.

The chain has TRBV6-1 and TRBJ1-5; 8 bases line up with TRBD1. The V segment lost 3 bases and the J segment 3 bases; nucleotides outside the gene matches: 7. The CDR3 has 16 residues. CDR1 is MNHNS, CDR2 SASEGT, per germline. The CDR3 nucleotides are TGTGCCAGCAGTGAGGAGTGGGGACAGGACAATCAGCCCCAGCATTTT. It specifies CASSEEWGQDNQPQHF.

V is TRBV7-2 and J is TRBJ1-1, with D tentatively TRBD1 (6 bases). Deletions cut 1 base from V and 0 bases from J, with 9 bases between. Germline V gives CDR1 SGHTA, CDR2 FQGNSA. The CDR3 sequence is 15 residues long. This chain's CDR3 is CASSLEDSMNTEAFF. The CDR3 DNA reads TGTGCCAGCAGCTTAGAGGACAGCATGAACACTGAAGCTTTCTTT. The full variable domain, with the rest looked up from reference TRBV7-2 and TRBJ1-1, is GAGVSQSPSNKVTEKGKDVELRCDPISGHTALYWYRQSLGQGLEFLIYFQGNSAPDKSGLPSDRFSAERTGGSVSTLTIQRTQQEDSAVYLCASSLEDSMNTEAFFGQGTRLTVV.

V usage is TRBV18 and J usage is TRBJ2-1, with 9 positions matching TRBD2. In germline, CDR1 is KGHSH, CDR2 LQKENI. With V trimmed by 1 base and J by 4 bases, 5 bases remained unmatched. There are 16 residues in the CDR3. The DNA of the CDR3 is TGTGCCAGCTCACCACGAGTAGCGGGGGCTTACAATGAGCAGTTCTTC. This codes for CASSPRVAGAYNEQFF.

This clone was counted between two and nine times. The chain uses TRBV28 and TRBJ2-1, with 10 nucleotides matching TRBD1. CDR3 length equals 13 residues. The V segment lost 5 bases and the J segment 8 bases; nucleotides outside the gene matches: 3. CDR1 and CDR2 from the germline V gene are MDHEN and SYDVKM. The CDR3 reads CASSLGTGDEQFF. The CDR3 DNA reads TGTGCCAGCAGTCTCGGGACAGGGGATGAGCAGTTCTTC. Full variable domain (missing parts from reference TRBV28 and TRBJ2-1): DVKVTQSSRYLVKRTGEKVFLECVQDMDHENMFWYRQDPGLGLRLIYFSYDVKMKEKGDIPEGYSVSREKKERFSLILESASTNQTSMYLCASSLGTGDEQFFGPGTRLTVL.

The chain joins TRBV5-4 to TRBJ2-7; 15 bases fit TRBD2. The J segment lost 5 bases and the V segment lost 1 base, leaving 7 bases of the junction unmatched. The CDR3 consists of 17 residues. Germline CDR1 SGHNT, CDR2 YYREEE (reference sequence). The CDR3, as DNA: TGTGCCAGCAGCTTGTCATGGACTAGCGGGGGGGAGGACGAGCAGTACTTC. Its translation is CASSLSWTSGGEDEQYF.

This sequence joins TRBV6-5 and TRBJ1-2; D gene unclear. The V end was cut by 6 bases, the J end by 1 base, with 12 bases between. Germline CDR1 and CDR2: MNHEY and SVGAGI. The CDR3 spans 14 residues. The CDR3 here is CASRVSSHNYGYTF. The CDR3 region has the DNA TGTGCCAGCAGAGTATCCTCACATAACTATGGCTACACCTTC.

This chain links TRBV9 with TRBJ2-5, with TRBD1 matching 7 bases. In germline, CDR1 is SGDLS, CDR2 YYNGEE. V lost 0 bases, J lost 5 bases, and 7 bases stayed unmatched. The CDR3 has 15 amino acids. CDR3 coding DNA: TGTGCCAGCAGCGTAGACGAGGGGGCTGGTGAGACCCAGTACTTC. Translation: CASSVDEGAGETQYF. Based on the CDR3 plus reference TRBV9 and TRBJ2-5, the full variable domain is DSGVTQTPKHLITATGQRVTLRCSPRSGDLSVYWYQQSLDQGLQFLIQYYNGEERAKGNILERFSAQQFPDLHSELNLSSLELGDSALYFCASSVDEGAGETQYFGPGTRLLVL.

The rearrangement uses TRBV7-8 and TRBJ1-1; 7 bases match TRBD1. V lost 3 bases to trimming and J lost 0 bases; unmatched junction nucleotides: 4. CDR1 and CDR2 (germline): SGHVS, FQNEAQ. This CDR3 spans 15 amino acids. The CDR3, as DNA: TGTGCCAGCAGCTTGAAACAGGGGATGAACACTGAAGCTTTCTTT. Its protein is CASSLKQGMNTEAFF.

The chain combines TRBV7-3 with TRBJ2-2; a weak D match, TRBD1 (5 bases). The CDR3 runs 16 residues. Trimming removed 2 bases from V and 0 bases from J, with 10 bases in between. CDR1 and CDR2 from the germline V gene are SGHTA and FQGTGA. The CDR3 nucleotides are TGTGCCAGCAGCTTAGGGGCTAGGGCGAACACCGGGGAGCTGTTTTTT. It codes for CASSLGARANTGELFF.

The chain is built from TRBV6-2 or TRBV6-3 and TRBJ1-1; TRBD1 aligns across 7 bases. The V and J ends lost 5 bases and 1 base, in that order; junction bases with no gene match: 7. CDR3 length: 15 residues. Looked up from germline, CDR1 is MNHEY and CDR2 is SVGEGT. This CDR3 is CASSHHRGRNTEAFF. The DNA for the CDR3 is TGTGCCAGCAGTCACCACAGGGGAAGGAACACTGAAGCTTTCTTT.